Shown below are 5 T cell receptor beta chains from a single sample sequenced in a study of CD8+CD57+ T cells in acquired aplastic anemia. Profiles of TCR beta VDJ and CDR3 were generated from a genomic DNA template. Each CDR3 protein gets one entry after TCRdb re-called the reads with MiXCR. The sample has approximately 380,000 distinct CDR3 sequences; around 68% are singletons. Sequenced input: sorted CD4+, CD8+, or CD8+CD57+ T cells (not recorded which) from PBMCs. The origin of the receptors is a human donor in good health, serving as a control.

This clonotype was seen repeatedly, ten times or more. The V and J genes are TRBV2 and TRBJ2-3, with D possibly matching TRBD1 (5 bases). Germline values: CDR1 SNHLY, CDR2 FYNNEI. The V end lost 5 bases, the J end lost 3 bases, and 15 bases lay between the germline ends. CDR3 size: 15 residues. CDR3 residues: CASSPDRAMTDTQYF. The CDR3 DNA reads as TGTGCCAGCAGTCCCGACAGAGCTATGACAGATACGCAGTATTTT.

This sequence joins TRBV11-2 and TRBJ2-7; 9 nucleotides line up with TRBD1. V shed 5 bases and J 3 bases; nucleotides not matched to a gene: 14. The V gene's germline CDR1 is SGHAT and CDR2 FQNNGV. The CDR3 contains 17 residues. CDR3 DNA sequence: TGTGCCAGCAGCCTAAAACCATTTGGGGACAGGGTCTACGAGCAGTACTTC. Protein sequence: CASSLKPFGDRVYEQYF.

V is TRBV7-3 and J is TRBJ2-5; D possibly corresponds to TRBD2 (5 bases). Germline V gene data show CDR1 as SGHTA and CDR2 as FQGTGA. V lost 4 bases to trimming and J lost 5 bases, with 11 bases between them. The CDR3 consists of 13 residues. CDR3 sequence (DNA): TGTGCCAGCAGCTCGACGGTAGCGGAGACCCAGTACTTC. It yields the protein CASSSTVAETQYF.

The rearrangement uses TRBV6-7 and TRBJ1-5; D gene unclear. TRBV6-7 falls under the ORF class, with uncertain function. This CDR3 comprises 12 residues. The CDR3 DNA is TGTGAGATCGGAGACGGCGATCAGCCCCAGCATTTT. Translated, it gives CEIGDGDQPQHF.

As regards this clonotype: With a much larger clone just one base away, this may be a read error. This chain connects TRBV6-6 to TRBJ1-1; D is undetermined. The CDR3 consists of 16 residues. Germline CDR1 and CDR2: MNHNY and SVGAGI (reference sequence). With 7 bases removed from V and 4 bases from J, the gap between germline ends came to 22 bases. DNA of the CDR3: TGTGCCAGCACCTACCCAGAGGGCAGGAAGAGCACTGAAGCTTTCTTT. It is translated as CASTYPEGRKSTEAFF.